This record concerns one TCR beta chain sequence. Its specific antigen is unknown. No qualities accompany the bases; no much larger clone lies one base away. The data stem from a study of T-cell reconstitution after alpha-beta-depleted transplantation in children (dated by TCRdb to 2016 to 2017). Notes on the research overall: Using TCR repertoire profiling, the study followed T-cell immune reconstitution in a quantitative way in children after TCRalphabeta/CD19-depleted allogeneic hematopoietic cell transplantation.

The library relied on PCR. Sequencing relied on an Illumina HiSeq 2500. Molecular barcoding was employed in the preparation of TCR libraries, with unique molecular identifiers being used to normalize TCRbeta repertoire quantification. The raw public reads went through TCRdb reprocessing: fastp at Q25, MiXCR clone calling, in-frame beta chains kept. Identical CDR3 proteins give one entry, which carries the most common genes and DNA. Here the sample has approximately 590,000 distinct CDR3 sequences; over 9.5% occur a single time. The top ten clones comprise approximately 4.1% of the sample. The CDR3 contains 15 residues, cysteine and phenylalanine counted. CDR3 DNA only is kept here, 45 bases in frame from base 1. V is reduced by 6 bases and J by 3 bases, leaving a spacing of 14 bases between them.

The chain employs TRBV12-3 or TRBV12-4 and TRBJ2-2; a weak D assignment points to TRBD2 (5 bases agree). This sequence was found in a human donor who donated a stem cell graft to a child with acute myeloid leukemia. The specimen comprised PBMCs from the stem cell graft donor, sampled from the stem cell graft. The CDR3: CASSPPSLHTGELFF. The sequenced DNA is TGTGCCAGCAGCCCCCCTAGCCTACACACCGGGGAGCTGTTTTTT.